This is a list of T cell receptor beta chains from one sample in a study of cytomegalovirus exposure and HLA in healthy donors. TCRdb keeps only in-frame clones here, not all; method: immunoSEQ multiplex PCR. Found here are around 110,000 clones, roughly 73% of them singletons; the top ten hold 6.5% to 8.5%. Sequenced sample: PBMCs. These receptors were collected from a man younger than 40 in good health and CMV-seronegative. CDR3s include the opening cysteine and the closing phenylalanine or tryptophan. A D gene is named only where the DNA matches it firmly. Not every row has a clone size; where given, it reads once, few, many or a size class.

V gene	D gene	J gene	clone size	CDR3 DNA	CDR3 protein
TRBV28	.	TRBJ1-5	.	TGTGCCAGCAGATCCGGGAGAGATCAGCCCCAGCATTTT	CASRSGRDQPQHF
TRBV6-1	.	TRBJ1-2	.	TGTGCCAGCAGTGTCGAGACGGGGATCGATGGCTACACCTTC	CASSVETGIDGYTF
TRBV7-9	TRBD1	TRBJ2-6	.	TGTGCCAGCGCTCACAGGGGATTCCCCTCTGGGGCCAACGTCCTGACTTTC	CASAHRGFPSGANVLTF
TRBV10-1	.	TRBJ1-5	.	TGCGCCAGCAGTGCCCGAGGCAGGGGACCTTATAGCAATCAGCCCCAGCATTTT	CASSARGRGPYSNQPQHF
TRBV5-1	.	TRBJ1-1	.	TGCGCCAGCAGCTTGGCCGGGGGGCGCGGGTCTGAAGCTTTCTTT	CASSLAGGRGSEAFF
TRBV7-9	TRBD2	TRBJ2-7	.	TGTGCCAGCAGCTTTAAGCGGGAGGGCCCCTCTTACGAGCAGTACTTC	CASSFKREGPSYEQYF
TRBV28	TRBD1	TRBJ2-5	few	TGTGCCAGCACTTCAGGGGGCGGCAAAGAGACCCAGTACTTC	CASTSGGGKETQYF
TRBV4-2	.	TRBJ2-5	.	TGTGCCAGCAGCCTGGAGGAGTCTCCCCAAGAGACCCAGTACTTC	CASSLEESPQETQYF
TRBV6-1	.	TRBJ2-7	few	TGTGCCAGCAGTGAGGGGGGACTCGCCCCCTACGAGCAGTACTTC	CASSEGGLAPYEQYF
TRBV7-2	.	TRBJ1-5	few	TGTGCCAGCAGCTTAGCCAGGGGTGGGCCCCAGCATTTT	CASSLARGGPQHF
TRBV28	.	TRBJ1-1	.	TGTGCCAGCAGGTCAGGGGACACTGAAGCTTTCTTT	CASRSGDTEAFF
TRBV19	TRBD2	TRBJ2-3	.	TGTGCCAGTAGTTCCCGACCTAGCGGGAGATCCTTAGATACGCAGTATTTT	CASSSRPSGRSLDTQYF
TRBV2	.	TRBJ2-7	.	TGTGCCAGCAGTGAAGGACCGGGGGAGCAGTACTTC	CASSEGPGEQYF
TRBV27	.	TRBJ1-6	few	TGTGCCAGCAGCTGGGAAGGACAGAGCTATAATTCACCCCTCCACTTT	CASSWEGQSYNSPLHF
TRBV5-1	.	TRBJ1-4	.	TGCGCCAGCAGCGACCAGGGCCCCTCTAATGAAAAACTGTTTTTT	CASSDQGPSNEKLFF
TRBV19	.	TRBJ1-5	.	TGTGCCAGTAGTTTACAGGATAGCAATCAGCCCCAGCATTTT	CASSLQDSNQPQHF
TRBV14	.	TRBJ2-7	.	TGTGCCAGCAGCCAGGGCCTACAAGGCTCCTACGAGCAGTACTTC	CASSQGLQGSYEQYF
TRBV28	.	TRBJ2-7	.	TGTGCCAGCAGTTTATCCTCAAGGGGCAGGACCTACGAGCAGTACTTC	CASSLSSRGRTYEQYF
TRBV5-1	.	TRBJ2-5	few	TGCGCCAGCAGCTTCTCCTCCCAAGAGACCCAGTACTTC	CASSFSSQETQYF
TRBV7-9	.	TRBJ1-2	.	TGTGCCAGCAGCTCTTCCGGGGTGCCAGCGCATATCTATGGCTACACCTTC	CASSSSGVPAHIYGYTF
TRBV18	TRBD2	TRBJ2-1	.	TGTGCCAGCTCAACAAGGACTAGCGGGAGGTCCAGGTCCGATGAGCAGTTCTTC	CASSTRTSGRSRSDEQFF
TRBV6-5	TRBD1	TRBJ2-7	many	TGTGCCAGCAGTCCAGGACAGGGGAATTACGAGCAGTACTTC	CASSPGQGNYEQYF
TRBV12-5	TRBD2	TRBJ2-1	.	TGTGCTAGTGGTTTGACCTCTAGCGGGGGATACAATGAGCAGTTCTTC	CASGLTSSGGYNEQFF
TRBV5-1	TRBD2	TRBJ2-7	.	TGCGCCAGCAGCTGGGGACTAGCTACCTACGAGCAGTACTTC	CASSWGLATYEQYF
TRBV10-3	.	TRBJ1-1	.	TGTGCCATCAGTGAGCGAGGTAGGAGGAACACTGAAGCTTTCTTT	CAISERGRRNTEAFF
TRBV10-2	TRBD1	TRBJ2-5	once	TGCGCCAGCAGTACGCAAACAGGGGTTGGGGAGACCCAGTACTTC	CASSTQTGVGETQYF
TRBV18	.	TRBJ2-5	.	TGTGCCAGCTCACCATTATCGGACAGCAAAGAGACCCAGTACTTC	CASSPLSDSKETQYF
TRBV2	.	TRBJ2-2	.	TGTGCCAGCAGAGGGGGAGCGAACACCGGGGAGCTGTTTTTT	CASRGGANTGELFF
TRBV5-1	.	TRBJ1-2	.	TGCGCCAGGGCGGGAGAGGGCCTCTGGGGCTATGGCTACACCTTC	CARAGEGLWGYGYTF
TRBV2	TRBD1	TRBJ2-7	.	TGTGCCAGCAGTGTTGGGACAGGGAGGGGATACGAGCAGTACTTC	CASSVGTGRGYEQYF
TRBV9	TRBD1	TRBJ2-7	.	TGTGCCAGCAGCGTAGGACAGGGGGCCTACGAGCAGTACTTC	CASSVGQGAYEQYF
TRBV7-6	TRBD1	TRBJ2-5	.	TGTGCCAGCAGCTTAGAGGGACAGGGGAGGTATAGGGAGACCCAGTACTTC	CASSLEGQGRYRETQYF
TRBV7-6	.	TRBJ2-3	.	TGTGCCAGCAGCCCCTCACATAGCACAGATACGCAGTATTTT	CASSPSHSTDTQYF
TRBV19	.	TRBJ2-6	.	TGTGCCAGTAGTAGGGGCTCAAGCTCTGGGGCCAACGTCCTGACTTTC	CASSRGSSSGANVLTF
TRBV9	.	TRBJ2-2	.	TGTGCCAGCAGCGCGTCATGGGGACAAAACACCGGGGAGCTGTTTTTT	CASSASWGQNTGELFF
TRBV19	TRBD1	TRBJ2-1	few	TGTGCCAGTAGTCCCCCGAGGACAGGGGGCTACAATGAGCAGTTCTTC	CASSPPRTGGYNEQFF
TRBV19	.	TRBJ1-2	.	TGTGCCAGTAGTACCCTTTATGGCTACACCTTC	CASSTLYGYTF
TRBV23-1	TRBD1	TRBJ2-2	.	TGCGCCAGCAGTCAATCGCGGACAGGGGGGAACACCGGGGAGCTGTTTTTT	CASSQSRTGGNTGELFF
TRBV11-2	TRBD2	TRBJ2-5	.	TGTGCCAGCAGCTTAAGGCTCGGACTAGCGGGAGAGACCCAGTACTTC	CASSLRLGLAGETQYF